One TCR beta chain is described in this entry. Its antigen remains unidentified. PCR involved 60 Vbeta and 13 Jbeta primers. Authors' analysis steps: Later analysis identified around 85 million unique TCR beta chains, 8.5 million to 13 million shared. Method: immunoSEQ multiplex PCR; TCRdb's copy keeps in-frame clones and lacks some. That table furnishes V, J and clone size, whereas the DNA furnished D and trimming. The sample records about 90,000 clones, roughly 83% being singletons. Germline lookup yields CDR1 SGHAT and CDR2 FQDESV (reference sequence). The CDR3 sequence is 15 residues long. V was clipped by 2 bases and J by 0 bases; unmatched bases: 0. The data were taken from a study of cytomegalovirus exposure and HLA in healthy donors. Donors were nominally healthy when sampled, though unrecorded immune exposures were likely. Study results and limitations: In a later analysis, an Asian-associated ancestry cluster reportedly showed fewer N-insertions than the approximately 640-donor mean. An analysis done earlier found most TCR beta V segments productive about 90% or about 30% of the time.

This clonotype originated in a man aged 18 to 30 in good health and CMV-seronegative. Source material: PBMCs. The chain links TRBV11-1 to TRBJ2-7, with TRBD2 matching 11 bases. CDR3 sequence reads: CASSLTSGGSYEQYF. The CDR3 region has the DNA TGTGCCAGCAGCTTAACTAGCGGGGGCTCCTACGAGCAGTACTTC.